Listed below are T cell receptor beta chains from one sample, sequenced in a study of blood T cell repertoires in COVID-19. Produced via immunoSEQ multiplex PCR; TCRdb's table is partial and in-frame only. The data contain over 300,000 clones, 90% of them seen just once; the ten biggest clones take up 6.5% to 7%. The sequenced sample consisted of peripheral blood. These receptors were obtained from a man aged 18 to 35 with active or convalescent COVID-19. Each CDR3 is given with its conserved first and last residue. The order of the fields is V gene, D gene, clone size, CDR3 length, J gene, CDR3 DNA, CDR3 protein. The D gene is left open where the match is weak. A clone size is listed for some rows: how often the clone was seen (once, few, many), or a class if it is expanded.

>TRBV11-3|TRBD1|-|16|TRBJ1-5
TGTGCCAGCAGCCCCCGGACAGGGGATAGCAATCAGCCCCAGCATTTT
CASSPRTGDSNQPQHF
>TRBV5-4|TRBD2|-|16|TRBJ2-1
TGTGCCAGCAGCTTGGATGGACTAGCGGGGATGAATGAGCAGTTCTTC
CASSLDGLAGMNEQFF
>TRBV7-6|TRBD1|-|15|TRBJ2-3
TGTGCCAGCAGCGGAGGGACAGGGGACACAGATACGCAGTATTTT
CASSGGTGDTDTQYF
>TRBV25-1|TRBD1|-|15|TRBJ2-2
TGTGCCAGCAGTGTGGGGACAGGATGGACCGGGGAGCTGTTTTTT
CASSVGTGWTGELFF
>TRBV28|-|-|11|TRBJ2-7
TGTGCCAGCAGTCTAGCTCGCGAGCAGTACTTC
CASSLAREQYF
>TRBV5-1|-|-|13|TRBJ1-6
TGCGCCAGCGCGCCAGGGATGGGGCCCACCCTCCACTTT
CASAPGMGPTLHF
>TRBV19|TRBD1|-|18|TRBJ1-5
TGTGCCAGTAGTAGGCAGGGGGCGCTTCTATCGGCAAATCAGCCCCAGCATTTT
CASSRQGALLSANQPQHF
>TRBV7-9|-|-|14|TRBJ1-4
TGTGCCAGCAGCCGACAAGCAACTAATGAAAAACTGTTTTTT
CASSRQATNEKLFF
>TRBV28|TRBD1|-|17|TRBJ2-5
TGTGCCAGCACTCCCCCGCGGGGGACAGGGAAAGCAGAGACCCAGTACTTC
CASTPPRGTGKAETQYF
>TRBV2|-|once|11|TRBJ1-1
TGTGCCAGCACGGGGATGTCTGAAGCTTTCTTT
CASTGMSEAFF
>TRBV19|-|-|13|TRBJ1-1
TGTGCCAGTACCCCCCGACTAACGGGTGAAGCTTTCTTT
CASTPRLTGEAFF
>TRBV28|-|-|14|TRBJ1-3
TGTGCCAGCAGTTTATGGGGGCCCCGAAACACCATATATTTT
CASSLWGPRNTIYF
>TRBV5-4|TRBD2|-|16|TRBJ2-7
TGTGCCAGCAGCTTGCCAGCGGGGAATAGCTCCTACGAGCAGTACTTC
CASSLPAGNSSYEQYF
>TRBV25-1|TRBD2|-|15|TRBJ2-5
TGTGCCAGCAGCCAAACTAGCGGGGGGAAAGAGACCCAGTACTTC
CASSQTSGGKETQYF
>TRBV21-1|-|once|15|TRBJ1-5
TGTGCCAGCACCTTATCGAGGGAGGGAAATCAGCCCCAGCATTTT
CASTLSREGNQPQHF
>TRBV18|-|-|13|TRBJ2-5
TGTGCCAGCTCACCACCAGGGGTTCAGACCCAGTACTTC
CASSPPGVQTQYF
>TRBV6-5|-|many|15|TRBJ2-7
TGTGCCAGCAGACTGATACAGGGTCTCTCCTACGAGCAGTACTTC
CASRLIQGLSYEQYF
>TRBV27|TRBD2|-|15|TRBJ2-1
TGTGCCAGCAGTTTGGGACTAGCGGGCCACAATGAGCAGTTCTTC
CASSLGLAGHNEQFF
>TRBV4-1|-|-|14|TRBJ2-3
TGCGCCAGCAGGCGGGGTAGCAGCACAGATACGCAGTATTTT
CASRRGSSTDTQYF
>TRBV19|-|-|16|TRBJ1-3
TGTGCCAGTAGTACTAAAGTCGCGATCTCTGGAAACACCATATATTTT
CASSTKVAISGNTIYF
>TRBV28|-|-|15|TRBJ2-2
TGTGCCAGCAGCAAGAGGGGGATGAACACCGGGGAGCTGTTTTTT
CASSKRGMNTGELFF
>TRBV12-3/TRBV12-4|-|-|11|TRBJ1-1
TGTGCCAGCAGTCCGACACCTGAAGCTTTCTTT
CASSPTPEAFF
>TRBV4-2|TRBD2|-|18|TRBJ2-5
TGTGCCAGCAGCCAATCTGTAGCGGGGGGGCCAATTGGGGAGACCCAGTACTTC
CASSQSVAGGPIGETQYF
>TRBV15|TRBD2|-|16|TRBJ2-1
TGTGCCACCAGCAGACCGCGGACTAGCTGGGAGTATGAGCAGTTCTTC
CATSRPRTSWEYEQFF
>TRBV9|TRBD1|-|13|TRBJ1-2
TGTGCCAGCAGCCGGACAGGGGGCATTGGCTACACCTTC
CASSRTGGIGYTF
>TRBV7-6|-|-|13|TRBJ1-2
TGTGCCAGCAGCTTAGCGCTCGGGTATGGCTACACCTTC
CASSLALGYGYTF
>TRBV27|-|-|14|TRBJ1-1
TGTGCCAGAGAAGTAGTGGGAAGGGGCTACGAAGCTTTCTTT
CAREVVGRGYEAFF
>TRBV27|-|-|13|TRBJ1-2
TGTGCCAGCAGTTTAAGTGTATCCGGTGGCTACACCTTC
CASSLSVSGGYTF
>TRBV5-6|TRBD2|-|15|TRBJ2-2
TGTGCCAGCACCGAAACGTCGGGGGGAACCGGGGAGCTGTTTTTT
CASTETSGGTGELFF
>TRBV15|-|-|17|TRBJ1-6
TGTGCCACCAGCAGAAATCCTCCGGGACGGGAGGGATCACCCCTCCACTTT
CATSRNPPGREGSPLHF
>TRBV27|TRBD1|-|15|TRBJ1-2
TGTGCCAGCAGTTTCACAGGGGACACAAACTATGGCTACACCTTC
CASSFTGDTNYGYTF
>TRBV5-6|-|-|11|TRBJ2-7
TGTGCCAGCAGCACAAGGAGCGAGCAGTACTTC
CASSTRSEQYF
>TRBV29-1|-|-|12|TRBJ2-7
TGCAGCGTAGTGGGGAGCTCCTACGAGCAGTACTTC
CSVVGSSYEQYF
>TRBV18|-|-|14|TRBJ1-1
TGTGCCAGCTCACCAACCGACCGAGGGACTGAAGCTTTCTTT
CASSPTDRGTEAFF
>TRBV18|-|-|16|TRBJ1-5
TGTGCCAGCTCACCACAAGGAGGAGGGTACAATCAGCCCCAGCATTTT
CASSPQGGGYNQPQHF
>TRBV28|-|-|13|TRBJ1-1
TGTGCCAGCAGTTTTTCAGGGAGGACTGAAGCTTTCTTT
CASSFSGRTEAFF
>TRBV10-2|TRBD2|-|13|TRBJ2-3
TGCGCCGGCGGGAGCGGGGGCACAGATACGCAGTATTTT
CAGGSGGTDTQYF
>TRBV27|-|-|14|TRBJ1-5
TGTGCCAGCAGCATCGGGTTTAGCAATCAGCCCCAGCATTTT
CASSIGFSNQPQHF
>TRBV7-2|-|-|14|TRBJ1-6
TGTGCCAGCAGCTCGTTGGGAGTTAATTCACCCCTCCACTTT
CASSSLGVNSPLHF
>TRBV3-1/TRBV3-2|TRBD2|-|16|TRBJ2-2
TGTGCCAGCACCCGACTAGCGGGAGCCCCGGGCGGGGAGCTGTTTTTT
CASTRLAGAPGGELFF
>TRBV11-2|-|-|12|TRBJ2-1
TGTGCCAGCAGCTTAGGCCTAGATGAGCAGTTCTTC
CASSLGLDEQFF
>TRBV18|-|-|15|TRBJ1-1
TGTGCCAGCTCAGGGAGTGGCGGGACGAACACTGAAGCTTTCTTT
CASSGSGGTNTEAFF
>TRBV10-1|-|-|13|TRBJ1-6
TGCGCCAGCTCGCCCAGGGCGAATTCACCCCTCCACTTT
CASSPRANSPLHF
>TRBV27|-|-|14|TRBJ1-5
TGTGCCAGCAGTTTATCGATACCGGATCAGCCCCAGCATTTT
CASSLSIPDQPQHF